These 3 T cell receptor beta chains share one sample of origin, sequenced in a study of OX40 agonist ivuxolimab in advanced cancers. The repertoire was sequenced with immunoSEQ multiplex PCR; TCRdb's copy has only in-frame clones and lacks some. The sample holds tens of thousands of clones, about nine tenths seen once. The source was CD4+ or CD8+ T cells sorted from blood, collected in a trial of the OX40 agonist ivuxolimab. These receptors were taken from an adult with an advanced solid tumor such as melanoma, head and neck, liver or kidney cancer.

J is TRBJ2-3 and V is TRBV6-5; 10 bases agree with TRBD2. The CDR3 sequence is 16 residues long. Trimming took 3 bases from V and 7 from J; bases not matched to a gene: 10. Germline-derived CDR1 and CDR2 are MNHEY and SVGAGI. CDR3 coding DNA: TGTGCCAGCAGTTATAGGGGTAGCGGGAGGAAACATACGCAGTATTTT. As protein: CASSYRGSGRKHTQYF.

The rearrangement uses TRBV6-4 and TRBJ2-7; 7 bases align to TRBD1. With 0 bases clipped from V and 3 bases from J, the junction kept 5 bases outside the gene matches. Germline values: CDR1 MRHNA, CDR2 SNTAGT. CDR3 length: 15 residues. The CDR3 region has the DNA TGTGCCAGCAGTGACTCAGGGGACAGTAGCTACGAGCAGTACTTC. Amino acids: CASSDSGDSSYEQYF.

The chain joins TRBV7-8 to TRBJ1-3; TRBD1 is a possible D gene (6 bases). The germline CDR1 and CDR2 sequences are SGHVS and FQNEAQ. V was trimmed by 2 bases and J by 2 bases, leaving 13 bases between them. This CDR3 region has 16 residues. The CDR3 coding sequence is TGTGCCAGCAGCTTACCACAGGGTAAGGCTGGAAACACCATATATTTT. This sequence encodes CASSLPQGKAGNTIYF.